This is a list of T cell receptor beta chains from one sample in a study of control samples from healthy donors and cancer patients. The repertoire was sequenced with immunoSEQ multiplex PCR; TCRdb's copy has only in-frame clones and lacks some. The sample records just over 50,000 clones, about nine tenths being singletons. Sequenced material: PBMCs. The origin of the receptors is a man aged 50 to 59 with head and neck cancer. The CDR3 runs from the conserved cysteine through the conserved F or W. The order of the fields is D gene, J gene, V gene, clone size, CDR3 protein, CDR3 DNA. D genes are given only for firm matches. Only part of the rows carry a size: once, few, many, or a class if the clone is expanded.

. TRBJ1-6 TRBV3-1/TRBV3-2 once CASSQTENSPLHF TGTGCCAGCAGCCAAACGGAGAATTCACCCCTCCACTTT
. TRBJ2-7 TRBV9 . CASSVSGLTYEQYF TGTGCCAGCAGCGTCTCAGGCCTTACCTACGAGCAGTACTTC
. TRBJ2-3 TRBV2 . CASSGGTPAADTQYF TGTGCCAGCAGCGGAGGGACCCCGGCAGCAGATACGCAGTATTTT
. TRBJ1-2 TRBV7-8 . CASSLLLREEGYTF TGTGCCAGCAGCTTACTTCTAAGGGAGGAGGGCTACACCTTC
. TRBJ1-2 TRBV6-4 . CASSDSRGYGYTF TGTGCCAGCAGTGACTCGAGGGGGTATGGCTACACCTTC
. TRBJ1-1 TRBV24-1 . CATSDLRGGNTEAFF TGTGCCACCAGTGATTTGCGGGGGGGGAACACTGAAGCTTTCTTT
. TRBJ1-4 TRBV10-3 . CAISESGWDTATNEKLFF TGTGCCATCAGTGAGTCAGGGTGGGACACCGCAACTAATGAAAAACTGTTTTTT
. TRBJ2-3 TRBV7-9 . CASRGRISTDTQYF TGTGCCAGCAGGGGACGAATTTCCACAGATACGCAGTATTTT
TRBD1 TRBJ1-1 TRBV28 . CASSLSDRVVGEAFF TGTGCCAGCAGTTTATCCGACAGGGTGGTCGGTGAAGCTTTCTTT
. TRBJ2-6 TRBV7-6 . CASGWGGRVSGANVLTF TGTGCCAGCGGATGGGGGGGCAGAGTCTCTGGGGCCAACGTCCTGACTTTC
. TRBJ1-6 TRBV6-5 . CASSDRGRSNSPLHF TGTGCCAGCAGCGACAGAGGGAGGAGTAATTCACCCCTCCACTTT
TRBD1 TRBJ1-2 TRBV2 few CASIVPGQGNGYTF TGTGCCAGCATCGTCCCGGGACAGGGGAATGGCTACACCTTC
TRBD1 TRBJ2-2 TRBV29-1 . CSVAGTGSPGELFF TGCAGCGTTGCAGGGACAGGGTCACCCGGGGAGCTGTTTTTT
. TRBJ1-5 TRBV4-2 . CASSQGNSNQPQHF TGTGCCAGCAGTCAGGGGAATAGCAATCAGCCCCAGCATTTT
TRBD1 TRBJ2-7 TRBV7-3 . CASSLAQGFEQYF TGTGCCAGCAGCTTAGCACAGGGGTTCGAGCAGTACTTC
TRBD2 TRBJ2-1 TRBV7-7 . CASSGRLAALDEQFF TGTGCTAGCAGCGGCCGACTAGCGGCCCTCGATGAGCAGTTCTTC
TRBD2 TRBJ2-3 TRBV11-3 . CASSRGGTTDTQYF TGTGCCAGCAGCCGCGGGGGGACCACAGATACGCAGTATTTT
. TRBJ1-6 TRBV5-4 . CASSFGAGSPLHF TGTGCCAGCAGCTTCGGGGCTGGTTCACCCCTCCACTTT
TRBD2 TRBJ2-1 TRBV27 . CASSQREGLWEQFF TGTGCCAGCAGTCAGCGGGAGGGCCTATGGGAGCAGTTCTTC
. TRBJ2-3 TRBV7-3 once CASSSVGGTDTQYF TGTGCCAGCAGCTCCGTGGGGGGCACAGATACGCAGTATTTT
TRBD1 TRBJ1-2 TRBV6-5 . CASSLQGNYGYTF TGTGCCAGCAGTTTACAGGGGAACTATGGCTACACCTTC
TRBD1 TRBJ1-1 TRBV9 . CASSAPDRGNTEAFF TGTGCCAGCAGCGCCCCGGACAGGGGGAACACTGAAGCTTTCTTT
TRBD1 TRBJ2-1 TRBV11-1 . CASSFSRTGMDNEQFF TGTGCCAGCAGCTTTAGTCGGACAGGTATGGACAATGAGCAGTTCTTC
. TRBJ1-3 TRBV11-2 . CASSSLSSGNTIYF TGTGCCAGCAGCTCCCTGAGTTCTGGAAACACCATATATTTT
TRBD2 TRBJ2-1 TRBV30 . CAWSATGLASYNEQFF TGTGCCTGGAGCGCTACCGGACTAGCGTCCTACAATGAGCAGTTCTTC
TRBD1 TRBJ1-2 TRBV5-1 . CASSPLDRANYGYTF TGCGCCAGCAGCCCCTTGGACAGGGCTAACTATGGCTACACCTTC
. TRBJ2-7 TRBV6-5 . CASSYVGSSYEQYF TGTGCCAGCAGTTACGTGGGGAGCTCCTACGAGCAGTACTTC
. TRBJ2-2 TRBV28 . CASSPPVTGELFF TGTGCCAGCAGTCCTCCGGTTACCGGGGAGCTGTTTTTT
TRBD1 TRBJ2-1 TRBV2 . CASSEVPGQEQFF TGTGCCAGCAGTGAAGTGCCCGGACAGGAACAGTTCTTC
TRBD1 TRBJ1-1 TRBV18 . CASSPTGDTEAFF TGTGCCAGCTCACCGACAGGGGATACTGAAGCTTTCTTT
. TRBJ1-1 TRBV27 . CASRQGRTEAFF TGTGCCAGCAGACAAGGGAGGACTGAAGCTTTCTTT
TRBD2 TRBJ2-7 TRBV19 few CASSINPSGSSYEQYF TGTGCCAGTAGTATTAACCCCAGCGGGAGCTCCTACGAGCAGTACTTC
TRBD1 TRBJ1-2 TRBV7-9 . CASSWTGSNYGYTF TGTGCCAGCAGCTGGACAGGTTCTAACTATGGCTACACCTTC
TRBD2 TRBJ2-7 TRBV11-2 . CASSLGPMQAGPISYEQYF TGTGCCAGCAGCTTAGGGCCCATGCAAGCGGGACCAATCTCCTACGAGCAGTACTTC
. TRBJ2-5 TRBV28 . CASMVGGAVKTQYF TGTGCCAGCATGGTTGGGGGGGCGGTAAAGACCCAGTACTTC
. TRBJ2-2 TRBV7-3 . CASSRGGTGELFF TGTGCCAGCAGCCGAGGGGGCACCGGGGAGCTGTTTTTT
. TRBJ2-7 TRBV30 . CAWSVLSGAREQYF TGTGCCTGGAGTGTACTTTCGGGGGCGCGCGAGCAGTACTTC
TRBD1 TRBJ2-1 TRBV5-1 . CASSWTPGTGYNEQFF TGCGCCAGCAGCTGGACCCCCGGGACAGGCTACAATGAGCAGTTCTTC
. TRBJ1-3 TRBV5-4 . CASSLEPRGNTIYF TGTGCCAGCAGCTTGGAGCCGCGAGGAAACACCATATATTTT
. TRBJ2-3 TRBV11-1 . CASSLQSGMTDTQYF TGTGCCAGCAGCTTACAAAGTGGGATGACAGATACGCAGTATTTT
TRBD2 TRBJ2-2 TRBV10-3 . CAISDLAGGLNTGELFF TGTGCCATCAGTGACCTAGCGGGAGGGCTGAACACCGGGGAGCTGTTTTTT
TRBD1 TRBJ1-1 TRBV5-8 . CASSFDTGVTEAFF TGTGCCAGCAGCTTCGACACAGGGGTCACTGAAGCTTTCTTT
TRBD2 TRBJ2-3 TRBV10-2 . CASSDSGGGATQYF TGCGCCAGCAGTGATTCCGGGGGAGGGGCCACGCAGTATTTT
TRBD1 TRBJ2-2 TRBV23-1 . CASSQLADREVTGELFF TGCGCCAGCAGTCAACTCGCGGACAGGGAGGTGACCGGGGAGCTGTTTTTT
. TRBJ2-1 TRBV29-1 once CSVEQGPSYNEQFF TGCAGCGTTGAACAGGGCCCTTCGTACAATGAGCAGTTCTTC
TRBD1 TRBJ1-1 TRBV2 . CASSPIPGQGGGYTEAFF TGTGCCAGCAGTCCGATTCCGGGACAGGGAGGTGGGTACACTGAAGCTTTCTTT
. TRBJ2-7 TRBV3-1/TRBV3-2 once CASSPPGRVAYEQYF TGTGCCAGCAGCCCCCCGGGTAGGGTCGCCTACGAGCAGTACTTC
. TRBJ2-3 TRBV10-3 once CAISESKPSQGDTQYF TGTGCCATCAGTGAGTCGAAGCCTAGCCAAGGAGATACGCAGTATTTT
. TRBJ2-5 TRBV10-3 . CASGFQGGTQYF TGTGCCTCTGGATTTCAGGGGGGGACCCAGTACTTC
. TRBJ1-5 TRBV5-6 once CASSRGGGFGQPQHF TGTGCCAGCAGCCGCGGAGGGGGGTTCGGTCAGCCCCAGCATTTT
TRBD1 TRBJ1-2 TRBV5-1 . CASSTGQGAETF TGCGCCAGCAGCACGGGACAGGGGGCGGAAACCTTC
. TRBJ1-2 TRBV7-2 . CASSQQWTPTF TGTGCCAGCAGCCAGCAGTGGACACCGACCTTC